The present entry profiles one T cell receptor beta chain with its context. The CDR3 spans 14 residues. V lost 1 base to trimming and J lost 1 base, with 9 bases between them. The V gene's germline CDR1 is SGHDT and CDR2 YYEEEE. These data are taken from a study of T cell changes during pregnancy in multiple sclerosis. Profiling relied on immunoSEQ multiplex PCR, and the TCRdb table lists in-frame clones only, not all of them. The profile shows about 65,000 clones, approximately 92% of them singletons. Sample: CD8+ T cells from peripheral blood mononuclear cells, taken in the third trimester of pregnancy. The TCR originated in a female donor in good health, enrolled as a control in a pregnancy study. V usage is TRBV5-6 and J usage is TRBJ2-7, with D maybe TRBD1 (6 bases). In DNA, the CDR3 is TGTGCCAGCAGCTTGAGGGACATATCCTACGAGCAGTACTTC. The encoded protein is CASSLRDISYEQYF.